This note documents a single T cell receptor (beta chain) sequence. This receptor's antigen is unknown. No much larger clone exists at a distance of one base, and base qualities are not known. From cysteine to phenylalanine, the CDR3 is 14 amino acids long. Solely the CDR3 DNA is kept, with 42 bases framed from the first base. The trim is 7 bases for V and 5 bases for J, with a gap of 16 bases between the germline ends. Taken from the germline V gene (reference sequence), the CDR1 and CDR2 loops are LNHNV and YYDKDF. These data come from a study of lymphopenia after photon versus proton radiotherapy (dated by TCRdb to about 2019). Concerning the study at large: The study compared the immunological effects of photon versus proton radiation therapy in patients with gastrointestinal tumors who developed high-grade lymphopenia. A cohort of around 20 patients with gastrointestinal tumors who received either photon or proton therapy and subsequently developed lymphopenia was included. The goal of the study was to describe how the two radiation modalities differ in their effects on the immune system. Here is what the overall study found, with its caveats: The survival association was assessed only in patients who died, and better survival with proton therapy was presented by the authors as a possibility rather than a demonstrated result. Among patients across the cohort who died, overall survival time showed an inverse correlation with a larger post-nadir drop in TCR diversity. During treatment, patients who received proton therapy stayed relatively stable, whereas patients who received photon therapy lost naive T cells and TCR diversity and gained effector/memory populations. After the lymphocyte count nadir, oligoclonal expansion, especially of CD8+ Temra cells, was observed in photon-treated repertoires, and the drop in diversity was driven by this expansion.

The library relied on the immunoSEQ multiplex PCR assay. Deep sequencing of rearranged TCR beta loci, alongside multiparametric flow cytometry, was used to profile T cell repertoires. TCRdb provides this immuneACCESS table in a form limited to in-frame rearrangements. Some clones are lacking; in checked studies, under half of them reflect an unresolved V gene, and why the rest are absent is not known. Recorded for this sample are some 64,000 clones; 87% of them occurred a single time. The ten top clones hold 9.5% to 15% of the sample. The clonotype comes from a man older than 75 with esophageal cancer. The sequences come from peripheral blood, collected from a patient treated with proton-based radiotherapy. The rearranged chain carries TRBV15 and TRBJ2-3; the D segment could be TRBD1, given 6 matching bases. The CDR3 region reads CATKQGKIGDTQYF. The bases are TGTGCCACCAAACAGGGAAAAATTGGAGATACGCAGTATTTT.